A single sample gave rise to the 21 T cell receptor beta chains below, sequenced in a study of T cells in Graves' hyperthyroidism and ophthalmopathy (dated by TCRdb to about 2019). Receptor libraries were prepared by multiplex PCR. Sequencer: Illumina HiSeq 2000. The TCR beta CDR3 regions were amplified from the RNA transcripts. The TCR CDR3 was subjected to a first round of RT-PCR using the HTBI primer set and the Qiagen OneStep RT-PCR kit. The public reads were reanalyzed by TCRdb: fastp trimming at Q25, MiXCR alignment, in-frame beta chains only. CDR3 protein duplicates are merged, each entry listing the most common genes and DNA. This sample holds 500,000 to 750,000 distinct CDR3 sequences; about a sixth were observed only once. The top ten constitute 7.3% of the sample. The material sequenced was blood. These receptor sequences come from a woman between 25 and 40 years old with Graves' hyperthyroidism.

This clonotype appeared many times. The chain links TRBV2 to TRBJ2-7; 10 bases are shared with TRBD2. The CDR3 runs 14 residues. V dropped 10 bases and J dropped 6; count of bases not matched to a gene: 12. CDR1 is SNHLY, CDR2 FYNNEI, per germline. In DNA, the CDR3 is TGTGCCACCGGACTAGCGGCCCTCCGCCCCGAGCAGTACTTC. This translates into CATGLAALRPEQYF.

In its sample, this clonotype was seen a few times. A much bigger clone sits one base away, suggesting this may be a read error. V and J are TRBV11-3 and TRBJ2-7, with D perhaps matching TRBD1 or TRBD2 (5 bases each). The CDR3 runs to 15 residues. The V end was cut by 1 base, the J end by 2 bases, with 12 bases between. Germline V gives CDR1 SGHNT, CDR2 YENEEA. Here the CDR3 DNA reads TGTGCCAGCAGCTTAGGGGGGACGGATCCCTACGAGCAGTACTTC. As protein: CASSLGGTDPYEQYF.

This clonotype was seen many times. J is TRBJ1-1 and V is TRBV7-3; no clear D gene. Between the trimmed V and J ends, which lost 5 bases and 1 base, there was a span of 8 bases. CDR1 SGHTA and CDR2 FQGTGA come from the germline V gene. The CDR3 contains 13 residues. CDR3 sequence: CASSPAANTEAFF. The CDR3 bases are TGTGCCAGCAGCCCCGCTGCGAACACTGAAGCTTTCTTT.

Only a few counts were recorded for this clonotype. This sequence may be a read error, since a much larger clone differs from it by one base. Because it lacks the conserved phenylalanine or tryptophan at the end, this CDR3 is likely a read error. V is TRBV7-2 and J is TRBJ1-1; no definite D call. Germline CDR1 and CDR2: SGHTA and FQGNSA. The CDR3 is 13 amino acids. V was shortened by 0 bases and J by 1 base, with 3 bases between the two germline ends. The CDR3 region is CASSLAQNTEAFI. For the CDR3, the DNA is TGTGCCAGCAGCTTAGCACAGAACACTGAAGCTTTCATT.

This clonotype occurred a few times. CDR3 nucleotides: TGTGCCAGTAGTATAGTAGGCATGAGCTCCTACAATGAGCAGTTCTTC. Encoded protein: CASSIVGMSSYNEQFF. The genes are TRBV19 and TRBJ2-1, with D uncertain. Germline V lookup: CDR1 LNHDA, CDR2 SQIVND (reference sequence). Trimming removed 1 base at V and 0 bases at J, with 10 bases between. The CDR3 loop spans 16 amino acids. The full variable domain, completed using reference TRBV19 and TRBJ2-1, is DGGITQSPKYLFRKEGQNVTLSCEQNLNHDAMYWYRQDPGQGLRLIYYSQIVNDFQKGDIAEGYSVSREKKESFPLTVTSAQKNPTAFYLCASSIVGMSSYNEQFFGPGTRLTVL.

This clonotype was seen many times. The CDR3 sequence is CASSERSFGYTF. CDR3 DNA sequence: TGTGCCAGCAGTGAAAGAAGTTTTGGCTACACCTTC. The chain employs TRBV6-1 and TRBJ1-2, with D unclear. Germline assignment: CDR1 MNHNS and CDR2 SASEGT. The CDR3 is 12 amino acids. Trimming cost V 2 bases and J 7 bases, with 8 bases left between them.

This clonotype was seen more than once but under ten times. As DNA, the CDR3 is TGCAGTGCTCCGCGGGGGGGGACAGGGACTGATTTGCTATTTCTAGACGAGCAGTACTTC. The encoded protein is CSAPRGGTGTDLLFLDEQYF. V usage is TRBV20-1 and J usage is TRBJ2-7; D tentatively fits TRBD1 or TRBD2 (9 bases each). This CDR3 is 20 amino acids long. CDR1 DFQATT and CDR2 SNEGSKA come from the germline V gene (reference sequence). V lost 5 bases to trimming and J lost 5 bases, with 37 bases between them.

This clonotype showed up many times. The chain has TRBV20-1 and TRBJ2-1; D unclear. There are 18 residues in the CDR3. Germline V gives CDR1 DFQATT, CDR2 SNEGSKA (reference sequence). V was pared by 0 bases and J by 3 bases, with 21 bases between. This CDR3 is CSARDLKAAGIIYNEQFF. Here the CDR3 DNA reads TGCAGTGCTAGAGACCTCAAAGCCGCCGGTATTATCTACAATGAGCAGTTCTTC.

As regards this clonotype: A read error is possible here, since a much larger clone lies one base away. This chain links TRBV12-3 or TRBV12-4 with TRBJ1-2; 11 nucleotides agree with TRBD1. The V and J ends lost 5 bases and 3 bases, in that order; junction bases with no gene match: 8. The CDR3 covers 16 residues. CDR3 DNA: TGTGCCAGCAGTCCAAGATCGGGACAGGGGGACTATGGCTACACCTTC. Translating gives CASSPRSGQGDYGYTF.

This clonotype has ten or more counts. The V and J genes are TRBV2 and TRBJ2-3; the D gene is possibly TRBD2 (5 bases). Germline CDR1 SNHLY, CDR2 FYNNEI. V was clipped by 7 bases and J by 4 bases, with 12 bases between them. The CDR3 spans 13 residues. The CDR3, as DNA: TGTGCCAGCACCGTAGACTATCCAGATACGCAGTATTTT. Protein sequence: CASTVDYPDTQYF.

This clonotype appeared many times. This chain uses TRBV20-1 with TRBJ2-3, with D perhaps TRBD1 (6 bases). Trimming shortened V by 5 bases and J by 3 bases, and 9 bases separated the two germline ends. The CDR3 loop spans 12 amino acids. Looked up from germline, CDR1 is DFQATT and CDR2 is SNEGSKA (reference sequence). As DNA, the CDR3 is TGCAGTGCTCACGGACAGACAGATACGCAGTATTTT. Residues: CSAHGQTDTQYF.

The chain joins TRBV9 to TRBJ1-1; 10 bases agree with TRBD1. The CDR3 is made up of 15 amino acids. V gave up 4 bases and J gave up 2 bases; unmatched junction bases: 5. The germline CDR1 and CDR2 sequences are SGDLS and YYNGEE. CDR3 region: CASSIQTGGNTEAFF. For the CDR3, the DNA is TGTGCCAGCAGCATCCAGACAGGGGGCAACACTGAAGCTTTCTTT. Supplemented by reference TRBV9 and TRBJ1-1, the full variable domain reads DSGVTQTPKHLITATGQRVTLRCSPRSGDLSVYWYQQSLDQGLQFLIQYYNGEERAKGNILERFSAQQFPDLHSELNLSSLELGDSALYFCASSIQTGGNTEAFFGQGTRLTVV.

J is TRBJ1-1 and V is TRBV20-1; D gene uncertain. The CDR3 length is 10 residues. Trimming took 4 bases from V and 7 from J, leaving 7 bases between them. The germline V gene encodes CDR1 DFQATT and CDR2 SNEGSKA (reference sequence). The CDR3 nucleotides read TGCAGTGCTACAGTCGTTGAAGCTTTCTTT. It specifies CSATVVEAFF.

This clonotype was counted many times. The V call is TRBV12-3 or TRBV12-4, the J call TRBJ2-7, with D possibly TRBD2 on 5 matching bases. This CDR3 comprises 15 residues. Trimming pared 6 bases from V and 0 bases from J, leaving 15 bases between. CDR3 sequence reads: CASSSDWSSSYEQYF. The CDR3 nucleotides read TGTGCCAGCAGCTCGGACTGGAGTTCCTCCTACGAGCAGTACTTC.

There are many counts of this clonotype. V gene TRBV5-1 combines with J gene TRBJ2-5, with 8 bases aligning to TRBD2. The germline V gene encodes CDR1 SGHRS and CDR2 YFSETQ. CDR3 size: 14 residues. V lost 4 bases to trimming and J lost 2 bases; unmatched junction nucleotides: 4. The CDR3 loop reads CASSGVAGQETQYF. Here the CDR3 DNA reads TGCGCCAGCAGCGGCGTAGCGGGGCAAGAGACCCAGTACTTC.

On this clonotype: This may be a read error: a much more frequent sequence differs by one nucleotide. The chain links TRBV18 to TRBJ1-2; no reliable D call. Germline V gene lookup returns CDR1 KGHSH and CDR2 LQKENI. The CDR3 has 15 amino acids. CDR3 sequence reads: CANSRSLEDEDGYTF. The CDR3 nucleotides read TGTGCCAACTCACGGTCCCTGGAAGACGAGGATGGCTACACCTTC.

This clonotype was counted ten times or more. For the CDR3, the DNA is TGTGCCAGCTCAACGACAGAACTTTCACCCCTCCACTTT. Its protein product is CASSTTELSPLHF. The V gene is TRBV18, the J gene TRBJ1-6, with D possibly being TRBD1 (5 bases). CDR1 and CDR2 from the germline V gene are KGHSH and LQKENI. There are 13 residues in the CDR3. The V gene lost 5 bases and the J gene lost 9 bases, with 11 bases spanning the gap.

This clonotype was recorded many times. The chain recombines TRBV18 with TRBJ2-7, with 8 positions matching TRBD1. Germline CDR1 and CDR2: KGHSH and LQKENI. V shed 3 bases and J 5 bases; nucleotides not matched to a gene: 12. The CDR3 is 16 residues long. CDR3 DNA sequence: TGTGCCAGCTCACCGCTACAACCTGGACAGGGCGACGAGCAGTACTTC. Translated, it gives CASSPLQPGQGDEQYF.

V gene TRBV7-2 combines with J gene TRBJ1-3; TRBD1 aligns across 11 bases. The CDR3 has 17 amino acids. Per germline, CDR1 SGHTA and CDR2 FQGNSA. J was trimmed by 2 bases and V by 5 bases; bases with no gene match: 8. In DNA form, the CDR3 reads TGTGCCAGCAGCCCTTACCAGGGACAGGGGGCTGGAAACACCATATATTTT. Amino acid sequence: CASSPYQGQGAGNTIYF.

This chain uses TRBV24-1 with TRBJ1-4; D gene uncertain. Germline V gene data show CDR1 as KGHDR and CDR2 as SFDVKD. The CDR3 is made up of 11 amino acids. Trimming pared 4 bases from V and 8 bases from J, leaving 4 bases between. Here the CDR3 reads CATSDREKLFF. In DNA, the CDR3 is TGTGCCACCAGTGACCGCGAAAAACTGTTTTTT.

This clonotype came up many times. The chain carries TRBV12-3 or TRBV12-4 and TRBJ1-5, with D unresolved. The CDR3 length is 16 residues. V was shortened by 0 bases and J by 6 bases, with 15 bases between the two germline ends. The CDR3 sequence is CASSLALIGRGQPQHF. In DNA, the CDR3 is TGTGCCAGCAGTTTAGCGCTAATAGGGAGAGGTCAGCCCCAGCATTTT.